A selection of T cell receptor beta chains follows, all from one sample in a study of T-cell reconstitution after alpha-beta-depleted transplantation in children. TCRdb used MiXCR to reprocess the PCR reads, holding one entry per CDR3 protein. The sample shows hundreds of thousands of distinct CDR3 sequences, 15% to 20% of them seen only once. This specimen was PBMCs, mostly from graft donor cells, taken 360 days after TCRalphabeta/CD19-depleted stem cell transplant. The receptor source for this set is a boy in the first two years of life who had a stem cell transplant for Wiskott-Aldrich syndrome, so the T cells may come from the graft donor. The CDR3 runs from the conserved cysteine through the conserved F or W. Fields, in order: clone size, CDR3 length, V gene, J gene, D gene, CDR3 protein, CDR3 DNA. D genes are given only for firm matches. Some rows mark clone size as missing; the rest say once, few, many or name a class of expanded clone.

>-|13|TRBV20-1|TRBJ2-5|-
CSARELGRETQYF
TGCAGTGCTAGAGAATTGGGGCGAGAGACCCAGTACTTC
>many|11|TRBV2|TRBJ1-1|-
CASRRNTEAFF
TGTGCCAGCAGGCGAAACACTGAAGCTTTCTTT
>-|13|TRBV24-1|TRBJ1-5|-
CATSDFFGGTQHF
TGTGCCACCAGTGATTTTTTTGGCGGGACCCAGCATTTT
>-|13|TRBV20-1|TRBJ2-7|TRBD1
CSASDRGLYEQYF
TGCAGTGCTAGCGACAGGGGACTCTACGAGCAGTACTTC
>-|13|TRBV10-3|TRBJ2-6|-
CAIGGAGANVLTF
TGTGCCATCGGAGGAGCTGGGGCCAACGTCCTGACTTTC
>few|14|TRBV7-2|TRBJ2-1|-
CASSFRESYNEQFF
TGTGCCAGCAGCTTTCGGGAGTCCTACAATGAGCAGTTCTTC
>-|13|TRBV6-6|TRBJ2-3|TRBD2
CASKSGGADTQYF
TGTGCCAGCAAGAGCGGGGGAGCAGATACGCAGTATTTT
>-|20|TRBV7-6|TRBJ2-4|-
CASSLVWGSRGLSGKNIQYF
TGTGCCAGCAGCTTAGTTTGGGGCTCCCGCGGGCTCAGTGGCAAAAACATTCAGTACTTC
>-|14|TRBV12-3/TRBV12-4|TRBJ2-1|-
CASSFVLVVNEQFF
TGTGCCAGCAGTTTTGTTTTGGTAGTCAATGAGCAGTTCTTC
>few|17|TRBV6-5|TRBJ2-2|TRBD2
CASSYTSGGAGTGELFF
TGTGCCAGCAGTTACACTAGCGGGGGGGCAGGGACCGGGGAGCTGTTTTTT
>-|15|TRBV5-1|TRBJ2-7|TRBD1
CASSLKRDSSYEQYF
TGCGCCAGCAGCTTGAAACGGGACAGTTCCTACGAGCAGTACTTC
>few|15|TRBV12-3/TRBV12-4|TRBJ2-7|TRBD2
CASSAALAGGYEQYF
TGTGCCAGCAGTGCAGCGCTAGCGGGGGGCTACGAGCAGTACTTC
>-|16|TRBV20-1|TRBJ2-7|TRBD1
CSARQPGTGRYYEQYF
TGCAGTGCTAGGCAGCCCGGGACAGGGAGGTACTACGAGCAGTACTTC
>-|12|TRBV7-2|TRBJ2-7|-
CASSSAVYEQYF
TGTGCCAGCAGCTCAGCGGTTTACGAGCAGTACTTC
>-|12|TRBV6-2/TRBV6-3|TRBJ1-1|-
CASSSMYTEAFF
TGTGCCAGCAGCTCAATGTACACTGAAGCTTTCTTT
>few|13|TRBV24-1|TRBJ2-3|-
CATRAGYTDTQYF
TGTGCCACCAGGGCGGGCTACACAGATACGCAGTATTTT
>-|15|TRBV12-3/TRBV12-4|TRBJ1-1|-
CASSFRGRMNTEAFF
TGTGCCAGCAGTTTCAGGGGCCGGATGAACACTGAAGCTTTCTTT
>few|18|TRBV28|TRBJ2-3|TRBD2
CASSLLLPGTSRTDTQYF
TGTGCCAGCAGTTTATTACTACCCGGGACTAGCCGTACAGATACGCAGTATTTT
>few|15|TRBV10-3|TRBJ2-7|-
CAISDRESLRYEQYF
TGTGCCATCAGTGATCGGGAAAGTCTCCGGTACGAGCAGTACTTC
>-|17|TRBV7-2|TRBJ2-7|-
CASSLAGLWPSTYEQYF
TGTGCCAGCAGCTTAGCTGGGTTATGGCCTTCTACCTACGAGCAGTACTTC
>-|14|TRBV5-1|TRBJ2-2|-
CASRLAGRTGELFF
TGCGCCAGCAGGTTGGCCGGTAGGACCGGGGAGCTGTTTTTT
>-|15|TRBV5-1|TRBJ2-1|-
CASSLGLPDNNEQFF
TGCGCCAGCAGCTTGGGACTACCCGATAACAATGAGCAGTTCTTC
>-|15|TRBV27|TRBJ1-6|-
CASSAYLGYDSPLHF
TGTGCCAGCAGTGCCTACTTGGGTTATGATTCACCCCTCCACTTT
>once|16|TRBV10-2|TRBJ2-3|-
CASSRTTMRGTDTQYF
TGCGCCAGCAGCCGTACCACTATGCGAGGCACAGATACGCAGTATTTT